Included here is one TCR beta chain sequence, with context. The authors' processing: From reference gene primer amplification, estimates of nucleated cell counts were derived. Libraries were prepared by immunoSEQ multiplex PCR; TCRdb keeps only in-frame clonotypes and omits some of them. Clone size and the V and J calls come from that table; the DNA yielded D and trimming. The table includes tens of thousands of clones, approximately 83% detected once. The data were obtained in a study of blood T cell repertoires in COVID-19. The wider study: From the United States, Italy and Spain came samples of acute and convalescent COVID-19. Sources were T cells, B-cell-depleted T cells, or PBMCs; the material itself was cDNA or gDNA.

The germline CDR1 and CDR2 sequences are SGHAT and FQNNGV. There are 12 residues in the CDR3. V lost 7 bases and J lost 15; bases outside the gene matches: 7. The sequencing sample was made of peripheral blood. This receptor was obtained from a man in his sixties or seventies with acute or convalescent COVID-19. V usage is TRBV11-2 and J usage is TRBJ1-6; 9 bases fit TRBD1. This CDR3 is CASNNRGPGLHF. The CDR3 DNA is TGTGCCAGCAATAACAGGGGGCCTGGCCTCCACTTT.